The 27 T cell receptor beta chains below come from one sample, sequenced in a study of blood T cell repertoires in COVID-19. Profiling relied on immunoSEQ multiplex PCR, and the TCRdb table lists in-frame clones only, not all of them. The sample lists about 98,000 clones, 65% to 90% seen once, with approximately 11% in the top ten. The sample consisted of peripheral blood. The receptor source for this set is a man in his sixties or seventies with active or convalescent COVID-19.

Points on this clone: This CDR3 is also generated by other DNA sequences in the sample. This chain links TRBV10-2 with TRBJ2-3; unclear D gene. This CDR3 spans 15 amino acids. The ends were cut back, 0 bases at V and 0 bases at J, with 7 bases in the middle. From germline, CDR1 is WSHSY and CDR2 SAAADI. CDR3 residues: CASSESPTSTDTQYF. CDR3 bases: TGCGCCAGCAGTGAGTCGCCTACTAGCACAGATACGCAGTATTTT.

The rearrangement links TRBV6-4 to TRBJ1-1, with D unresolved. V lost 6 bases and J lost 1, with 12 bases in between. Looked up from germline, CDR1 is MRHNA and CDR2 is SNTAGT. The CDR3 totals 14 residues. The CDR3 sequence is CASSWLQTNTEAFF. The CDR3 nucleotides are TGTGCCAGCAGCTGGTTACAGACGAACACTGAAGCTTTCTTT.

This clone was seen just once. This chain uses TRBV19 with TRBJ2-3; D is perhaps TRBD2 (6 bases). The CDR3 sequence is 15 residues long. V was clipped by 4 bases and J by 4 bases, with 15 bases between them. Per the germline V gene, CDR1 is LNHDA and CDR2 is SQIVND (reference sequence). DNA of the CDR3: TGTGCCAGTAGTAGGAGGGGCCAAACAGCAGATACGCAGTATTTT. Protein sequence: CASSRRGQTADTQYF.

The chain joins TRBV11-2 to TRBJ2-3; 8 bases are shared with TRBD1. Germline V gives CDR1 SGHAT, CDR2 FQNNGV. With V trimmed by 1 base and J by 2 bases, 8 bases remained unmatched. The CDR3 sequence is 17 residues long. The CDR3 is CASSLGETGAYTDTQYF. The CDR3 region has the DNA TGTGCCAGCAGCTTAGGCGAGACAGGGGCGTACACAGATACGCAGTATTTT. The full variable domain, its missing parts supplied by reference TRBV11-2 and TRBJ2-3, is EAGVAQSPRYKIIEKRQSVAFWCNPISGHATLYWYQQILGQGPKLLIQFQNNGVVDDSQLPKDRFSAERLKGVDSTLKIQPAKLEDSAVYLCASSLGETGAYTDTQYFGPGTRLTVL.

The V call is TRBV7-2, the J call TRBJ2-3, with 7 nucleotides matching TRBD1. The germline gives CDR1 SGHTA, CDR2 FQGNSA. This CDR3 region has 18 residues. Trimming at V came to 5 bases and at J to 0 bases, leaving 14 bases not matched to a gene. CDR3 region: CASSPLAPTGISTDTQYF. CDR3 bases: TGTGCCAGCAGCCCCCTAGCCCCGACAGGGATAAGCACAGATACGCAGTATTTT.

The sample holds a few counts of this clone. The chain recombines TRBV18 with TRBJ2-7, with 7 positions matching TRBD1. This CDR3 has 16 amino acids. Germline values: CDR1 KGHSH, CDR2 LQKENI. The V and J ends lost 5 bases and 6 bases, in that order; junction bases with no gene match: 16. The CDR3 coding sequence is TGTGCCAGCTCAGCCAAGCCGGGACAGACGAGCCCCGAGCAGTACTTC. It codes for CASSAKPGQTSPEQYF.

J is TRBJ1-6 and V is TRBV27, with a tentative D call TRBD1 (6 bases). Trimming took 8 bases from V and 8 from J, leaving 13 bases between them. The length of the CDR3 is 13 residues. From germline, CDR1 is MNHEY and CDR2 SMNVEV (reference sequence). This chain's CDR3 is CASGQQMYSPLHF. In DNA, the CDR3 is TGTGCCAGCGGACAGCAAATGTATTCACCCCTCCACTTT.

The chain couples TRBV10-2 to TRBJ2-2; the D is unclear. Germline lookup yields CDR1 WSHSY and CDR2 SAAADI. The CDR3 runs 14 residues. V lost 4 bases, J lost 3 bases, and 9 bases lay in between. CDR3 in DNA: TGCGCCAGCAGTGGAGGCCTCTACACCGGGGAGCTGTTTTTT. Translation gives CASSGGLYTGELFF.

V is TRBV4-2 and J is TRBJ2-7, with D tentatively TRBD2 (6 bases). The CDR3 has 15 residues. The V gene's germline CDR1 is LGHNA and CDR2 YNFKEQ. V lost 0 bases and J 2 bases, leaving 11 bases between the germline ends. The CDR3 nucleotides read TGTGCCAGCAGCCAAGACCCTAGCGTACCCTACGAGCAGTACTTC. It encodes CASSQDPSVPYEQYF.

V is TRBV30 and J is TRBJ2-1, with a possible D match to TRBD2 (5 bases). V was trimmed by 8 bases and J by 7 bases, leaving 12 bases between them. The length of the CDR3 is 11 residues. The V gene's germline CDR1 is GTSNPN and CDR2 SVGIG (reference sequence). Written as DNA, the CDR3 is TGTGCCCCCCCCGGGAAAAATGAGCAGTTCTTC. This gives the protein CAPPGKNEQFF.

The rearrangement links TRBV6-5 to TRBJ2-1, with 8 bases identical to TRBD2. The V segment lost 7 bases and the J segment 7 bases; nucleotides outside the gene matches: 6. CDR1 MNHEY and CDR2 SVGAGI come from the germline V gene. The CDR3 length is 13 residues. This CDR3 is CASTVGGGNEQFF. The CDR3 DNA sequence: TGTGCCAGCACGGTCGGGGGGGGAAATGAGCAGTTCTTC.

The CDR3 DNA reads TGTGCCAGCAGCTCACTAGGGGGTGCTTACGAGCAGTACTTC. Its protein is CASSSLGGAYEQYF. The chain is built from TRBV7-9 and TRBJ2-7; possible D gene TRBD1, 6 bases. Germline CDR1 reads SEHNR; CDR2 reads FQNEAQ (reference sequence). Trimming took off 4 bases at V and 4 bases at J, with 14 bases between the two ends. This CDR3 is built from 14 residues.

This clone was recorded a few times. The V call is TRBV5-8, the J call TRBJ2-1, with 10 bases aligning to TRBD1. V was pared by 3 bases and J by 1 base, with 4 bases of the junction left unmatched. This CDR3 is built from 16 residues. CDR1 and CDR2 from the germline V gene are SGHTS and YDEGEE. The CDR3 DNA sequence: TGTGCCAGCAGCTACCGGGACAGGGGTTCCTACAATGAGCAGTTCTTC. This encodes CASSYRDRGSYNEQFF.

V and J are TRBV3-1 (or the pseudogene TRBV3-2) and TRBJ2-3; unclear D gene. The germline V gene encodes CDR1 LGHDT and CDR2 YNNKEL (reference sequence). This CDR3 contains 16 residues. V was trimmed by 2 bases and J by 0 bases, leaving 12 bases between them. The CDR3 DNA follows: TGTGCCAGCAGCCAAATTTCATTTGAGAGCACAGATACGCAGTATTTT. This codes for CASSQISFESTDTQYF.

The chain has TRBV18 and TRBJ2-7; 10 positions agree with TRBD1. Germline V gives CDR1 KGHSH, CDR2 LQKENI. This CDR3 is built from 15 residues. V lost 5 bases and J lost 4; bases outside the gene matches: 8. The CDR3: CASSSPGQGFYEQYF. For the CDR3, the DNA is TGTGCCAGCTCATCCCCGGGACAGGGGTTTTACGAGCAGTACTTC.

The genes are TRBV5-1 and TRBJ2-4; 7 positions agree with TRBD1. This CDR3 is 15 amino acids long. V lost 4 bases, J lost 5 bases, and 9 bases stayed unmatched. The V gene's germline CDR1 is SGHRS and CDR2 YFSETQ. CDR3: CASSPGYQGENIQYF. Written as DNA, the CDR3 is TGCGCCAGCAGCCCGGGGTACCAGGGGGAAAACATTCAGTACTTC.

The gene calls are TRBV5-1 and TRBJ1-2; 10 bases match TRBD1. Germline V gene lookup returns CDR1 SGHRS and CDR2 YFSETQ. CDR3 size: 14 residues. V was clipped by 0 bases and J by 7 bases; unmatched bases: 3. The DNA of the CDR3 is TGCGCCAGCAGCTTGGGACAGGGGGCTGGTGGCTACACCTTC. This codes for CASSLGQGAGGYTF.

This clone showed up just a few times. The chain combines TRBV5-1 with TRBJ1-6, with 9 nucleotides matching TRBD1. CDR1 SGHRS and CDR2 YFSETQ come from the germline V gene. The CDR3 consists of 14 residues. V shed 5 bases and J 10 bases; nucleotides not matched to a gene: 7. CDR3 coding DNA: TGCGCCAGCAGTCGGGACAGGGAAAAATCACCCCTCCACTTT. Protein product: CASSRDREKSPLHF.

The chain carries TRBV18 and TRBJ2-7; 12 bases fit TRBD1. V lost 5 bases to trimming and J lost 5 bases; unmatched junction nucleotides: 7. The CDR3 is made up of 15 amino acids. The germline V gene encodes CDR1 KGHSH and CDR2 LQKENI. The CDR3 coding sequence is TGTGCCAGCTCAGCAGGGACAGGGGGCGTCGACGAGCAGTACTTC. Protein product: CASSAGTGGVDEQYF.

The rearrangement links TRBV7-6 to TRBJ1-5, with unresolved D. Germline CDR1 is SGHVS and CDR2 is FNYEAQ. The CDR3 is 14 residues long. V was shortened by 1 base and J by 5 bases, with 9 bases between the two germline ends. In DNA, the CDR3 is TGTGCCAGCAGCTTAGAACACGGGGATCAGCCCCAGCATTTT. It yields the protein CASSLEHGDQPQHF.

This clone was recorded a few times. The rearrangement uses TRBV7-8 and TRBJ1-1, with 9 bases that match TRBD1. CDR3 size: 17 residues. Germline CDR1 SGHVS, CDR2 FQNEAQ. J was trimmed by 1 base and V by 5 bases; bases with no gene match: 11. The CDR3, as DNA: TGTGCCAGCAGCCGACGAACAGGGGGCGGAAGGAACACTGAAGCTTTCTTT. Translation gives CASSRRTGGGRNTEAFF.

The chain couples TRBV6-5 to TRBJ2-1; 7 bases match TRBD2. The CDR3 length is 12 residues. Germline-derived CDR1 and CDR2 are MNHEY and SVGAGI. Losses at the gene ends were 5 bases for V and 15 bases for J; bases not matched to a gene: 10. The CDR3: CASSNPGGVLFF. The CDR3 DNA reads as TGTGCCAGCAGTAACCCGGGGGGAGTTCTGTTCTTC.

The chain employs TRBV30 and TRBJ2-7; 9 positions match TRBD1. The V and J ends lost 2 bases and 4 bases, in that order; junction bases with no gene match: 6. Germline loops: CDR1 GTSNPN, CDR2 SVGIG (reference sequence). The CDR3 runs to 14 residues. The CDR3 nucleotides read TGTGCCTGGAGTACAGGGGGCGGTGGGTACGAGCAGTACTTC. It specifies CAWSTGGGGYEQYF.

This chain connects TRBV24-1 to TRBJ2-3, with 9 bases fitting TRBD1. Germline V gene lookup returns CDR1 KGHDR and CDR2 SFDVKD. Losses at the gene ends were 5 bases for V and 0 bases for J; bases not matched to a gene: 5. CDR3 size: 16 residues. CDR3: CATSGLGTGSTDTQYF. The CDR3 region has the DNA TGTGCCACCAGTGGCCTCGGGACAGGGAGCACAGATACGCAGTATTTT.

The chain recombines TRBV5-4 with TRBJ2-2; 7 bases are shared with TRBD2. Trimming at V came to 4 bases and at J to 0 bases, leaving 6 bases not matched to a gene. This CDR3 is built from 16 residues. In germline, CDR1 is SGHNT, CDR2 YYREEE (reference sequence). In DNA form, the CDR3 reads TGTGCCAGCAGCAAACTCGGGGGGACGAACACCGGGGAGCTGTTTTTT. This translates into CASSKLGGTNTGELFF.

The chain has TRBV11-2 and TRBJ2-1; 14 nucleotides line up with TRBD2. The V segment lost 3 bases and the J segment 9 bases; nucleotides outside the gene matches: 7. The CDR3 is 16 amino acids. From germline, CDR1 is SGHAT and CDR2 FQNNGV. CDR3 sequence: CASSLGWTSGGPEQFF. CDR3 nucleotides: TGTGCCAGCAGCTTGGGGTGGACTAGCGGGGGGCCTGAGCAGTTCTTC.

The chain joins TRBV29-1 to TRBJ2-3; 8 positions agree with TRBD1. The germline CDR1 and CDR2 sequences are SQVTM and ANQGSEA. The trim removed 6 bases at V and 8 bases at J, leaving 10 bases unmatched. The CDR3 runs 13 residues. In nucleotides, the CDR3 is TGCAGCGTCGACCAGTCACAGGGGGGTACGCAGTATTTT. This gives the protein CSVDQSQGGTQYF.